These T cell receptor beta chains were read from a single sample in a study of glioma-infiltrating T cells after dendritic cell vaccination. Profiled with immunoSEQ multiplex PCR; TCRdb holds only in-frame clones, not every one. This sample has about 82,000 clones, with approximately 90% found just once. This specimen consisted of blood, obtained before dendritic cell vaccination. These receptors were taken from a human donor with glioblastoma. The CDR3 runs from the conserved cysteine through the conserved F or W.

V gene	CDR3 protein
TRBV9	CASSVDWTGSSYNEQFF
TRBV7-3	CASGTGLDTQYF
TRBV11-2	CASNPEGRDTEAFF
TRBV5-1	CASRPQGVGSPLHF
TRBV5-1	CASSSTGARANYGYTF
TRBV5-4	CASSLSGAVGYGYTF
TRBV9	CASSVGAAGQSPLHF
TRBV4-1	CASSHTLQGAGNTIYF
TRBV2	CASKRRGYNEQFF
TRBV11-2	CASSPLATMNTEAFF
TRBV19	CASSITAGGPQAEQFF
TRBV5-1	CASSIGGNTEAFF
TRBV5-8	CASSLQHNSNQPQHF
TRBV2	CASSQYTEAFF
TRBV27	CASSLSTGTDTQYF
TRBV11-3	CASSLGAGTGTNTIYF
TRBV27	CASSKPGTGIYGYTF
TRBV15	CATSRVPAVPPYEQYF
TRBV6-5	CASSFDRGSYEQYF
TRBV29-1	CSVRTGYNSPLHF
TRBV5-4	CASSTDGTVGYTF
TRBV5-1	CASSLETGGDYGYTF
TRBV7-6	CASSLVDRPKQFF
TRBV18	CASSPQTGENTIYF
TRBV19	CASSRSDRHSGNTIYF
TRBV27	CASRLDRGHYNEQFF
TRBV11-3	CASSLGQGDEQFF
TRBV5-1	CASSWMRGTGELFF
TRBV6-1	CASSEGHLYEQYF
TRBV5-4	CASSRQGSTGGYTF
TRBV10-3	CAISASDFETQYF
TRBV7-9	CASSLAGGNTGELFF
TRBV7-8	CASSLWGQSDSPLHF
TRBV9	CASSARTSGGRLNEQFF
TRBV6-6	CASSYVGATDTIYF
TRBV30	CAWTAVGASSGANVLTF
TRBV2	CASSPRETQYF
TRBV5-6	CASRGSGGYTF
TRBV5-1	CASSIQAIRDTQYF
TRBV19	CASTPTGVYQETQYF
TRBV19	CASSYRTGVQETQYF
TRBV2	CASKGGGSSEQYF
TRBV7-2	CASSPTRTATDTQYF
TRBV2	CASSKERDTGELFF
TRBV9	CASSARQGSNEKLFF
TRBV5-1	CASSLAGTGEDYGYTF
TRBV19	CASSIRHSSENTF
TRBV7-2	CASSFTAGGAGELFF
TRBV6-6	CASSYTAEGYEQYF
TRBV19	CASRDRVVETQYF
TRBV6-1	CASSDMGRHYGYTF
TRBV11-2	CASSSAGVVYEQYF
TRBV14	CASSQDQGYGNTEAFF
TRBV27	CASRSLPGGTDTQYF
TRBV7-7	CASSRSGGPHNEQFF